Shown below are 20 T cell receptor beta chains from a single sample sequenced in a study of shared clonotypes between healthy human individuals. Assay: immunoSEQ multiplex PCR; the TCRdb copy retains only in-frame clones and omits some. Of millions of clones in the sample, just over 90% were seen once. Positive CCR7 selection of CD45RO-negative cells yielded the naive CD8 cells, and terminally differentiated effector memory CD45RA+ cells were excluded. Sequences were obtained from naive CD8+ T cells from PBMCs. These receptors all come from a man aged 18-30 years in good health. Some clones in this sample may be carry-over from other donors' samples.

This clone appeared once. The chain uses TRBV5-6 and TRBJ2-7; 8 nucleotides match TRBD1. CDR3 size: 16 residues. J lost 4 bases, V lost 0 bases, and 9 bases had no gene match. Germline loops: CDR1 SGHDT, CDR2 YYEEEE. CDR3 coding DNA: TGTGCCAGCAGCTTGGATCCTGGACAGGGTTTTTACGAGCAGTACTTC. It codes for CASSLDPGQGFYEQYF.

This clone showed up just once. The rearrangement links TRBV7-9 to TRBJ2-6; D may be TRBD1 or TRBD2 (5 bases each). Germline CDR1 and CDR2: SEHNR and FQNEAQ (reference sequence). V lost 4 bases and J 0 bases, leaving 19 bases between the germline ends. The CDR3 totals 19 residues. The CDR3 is CASSSRGTRGPSGANVLTF. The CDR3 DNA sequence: TGTGCCAGCAGCTCCCGGGGAACTCGGGGCCCCTCTGGGGCCAACGTCCTGACTTTC.

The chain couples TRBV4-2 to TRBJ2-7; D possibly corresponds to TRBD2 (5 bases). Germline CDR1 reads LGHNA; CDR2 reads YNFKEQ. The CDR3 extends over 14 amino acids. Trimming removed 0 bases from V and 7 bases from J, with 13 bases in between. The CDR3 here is CASSQEDLTGEQYF. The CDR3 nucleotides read TGTGCCAGCAGCCAAGAGGACCTCACGGGAGAGCAGTACTTC.

In DNA, the CDR3 is TGTGCCAGCAGTTTAAGCGATTGGGGCCCCTATGGCTACACCTTC. It is translated as CASSLSDWGPYGYTF. This chain uses TRBV27 with TRBJ1-2, with TRBD1 as a possible D gene (5 bases). The germline V and J ends were trimmed by 2 bases and 4 bases, with 14 bases remaining between them. Germline CDR1 and CDR2: MNHEY and SMNVEV (reference sequence). The CDR3 is made up of 15 amino acids.

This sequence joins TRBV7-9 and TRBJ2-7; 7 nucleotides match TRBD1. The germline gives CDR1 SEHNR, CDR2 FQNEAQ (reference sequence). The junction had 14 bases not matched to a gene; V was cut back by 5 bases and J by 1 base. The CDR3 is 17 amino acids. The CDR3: CASSHQLGTAMSYEQYF. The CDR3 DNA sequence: TGTGCCAGCAGCCATCAACTAGGGACAGCGATGTCCTACGAGCAGTACTTC.

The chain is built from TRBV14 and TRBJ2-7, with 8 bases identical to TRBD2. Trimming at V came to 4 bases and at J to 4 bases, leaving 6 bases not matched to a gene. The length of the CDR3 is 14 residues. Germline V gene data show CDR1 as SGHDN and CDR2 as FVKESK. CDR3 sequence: CASSLVGRGYEQYF. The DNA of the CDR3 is TGTGCCAGCAGCCTGGTCGGGAGGGGTTACGAGCAGTACTTC.

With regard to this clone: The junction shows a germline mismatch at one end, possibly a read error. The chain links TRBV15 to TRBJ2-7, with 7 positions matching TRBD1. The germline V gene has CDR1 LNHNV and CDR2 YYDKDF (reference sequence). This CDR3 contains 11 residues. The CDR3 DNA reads TGTGCCGACAGGGCCCTTAAAGAGTGGAACTTC. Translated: CADRALKEWNF. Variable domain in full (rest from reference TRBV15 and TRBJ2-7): DAMVIQNPRYQVTQFGKPVTLSCSQTLNHNVMYWYQQKSSQAPKLLFHYYDKDFNNEADTPDNFQSRRPNTSFCFLDIRSPGLGDTAMYLCADRALKEWNFGPGTRLTVT.

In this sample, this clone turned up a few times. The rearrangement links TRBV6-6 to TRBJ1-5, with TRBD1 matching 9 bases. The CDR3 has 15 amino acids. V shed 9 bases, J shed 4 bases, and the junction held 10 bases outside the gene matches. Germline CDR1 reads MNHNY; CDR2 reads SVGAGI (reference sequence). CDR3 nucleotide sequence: TGTGCCAGTAAAGAAGACAGGGGGTTTAATCAGCCCCAGCATTTT. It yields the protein CASKEDRGFNQPQHF.

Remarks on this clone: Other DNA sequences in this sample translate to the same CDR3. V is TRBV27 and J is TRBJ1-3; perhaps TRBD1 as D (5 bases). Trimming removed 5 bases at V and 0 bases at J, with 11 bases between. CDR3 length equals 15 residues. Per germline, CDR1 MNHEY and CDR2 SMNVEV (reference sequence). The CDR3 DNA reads TGTGCCAGCAGTCTTGGGGCCTTCTCTGGAAACACCATATATTTT. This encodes CASSLGAFSGNTIYF.

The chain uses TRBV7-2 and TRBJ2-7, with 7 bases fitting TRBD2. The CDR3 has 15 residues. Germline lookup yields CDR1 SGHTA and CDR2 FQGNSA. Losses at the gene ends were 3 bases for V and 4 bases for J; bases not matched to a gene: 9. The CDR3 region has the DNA TGTGCCAGCAGCTTCTACACCGGGACTACTTACGAGCAGTACTTC. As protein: CASSFYTGTTYEQYF.

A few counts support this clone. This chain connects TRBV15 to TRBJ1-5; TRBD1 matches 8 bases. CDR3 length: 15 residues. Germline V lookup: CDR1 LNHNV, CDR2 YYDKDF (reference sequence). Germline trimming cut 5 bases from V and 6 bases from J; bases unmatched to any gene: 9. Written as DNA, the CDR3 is TGTGCCACCAGCGCTGGGACAGGATTCTTTCAGCCCCAGCATTTT. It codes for CATSAGTGFFQPQHF.

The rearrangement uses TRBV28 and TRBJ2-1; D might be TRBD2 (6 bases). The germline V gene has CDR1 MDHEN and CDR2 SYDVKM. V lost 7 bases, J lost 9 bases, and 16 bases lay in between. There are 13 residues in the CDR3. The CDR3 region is CASKEAPRGEQFF. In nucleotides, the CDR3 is TGTGCCAGCAAAGAGGCTCCGCGGGGTGAGCAGTTCTTC. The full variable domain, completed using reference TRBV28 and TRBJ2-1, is DVKVTQSSRYLVKRTGEKVFLECVQDMDHENMFWYRQDPGLGLRLIYFSYDVKMKEKGDIPEGYSVSREKKERFSLILESASTNQTSMYLCASKEAPRGEQFFGPGTRLTVL.

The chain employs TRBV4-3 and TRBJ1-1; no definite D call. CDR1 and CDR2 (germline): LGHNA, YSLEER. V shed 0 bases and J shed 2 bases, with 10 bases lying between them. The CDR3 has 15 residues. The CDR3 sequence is CASSQEVGINTEAFF. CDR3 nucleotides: TGCGCCAGCAGCCAAGAAGTAGGTATCAACACTGAAGCTTTCTTT.

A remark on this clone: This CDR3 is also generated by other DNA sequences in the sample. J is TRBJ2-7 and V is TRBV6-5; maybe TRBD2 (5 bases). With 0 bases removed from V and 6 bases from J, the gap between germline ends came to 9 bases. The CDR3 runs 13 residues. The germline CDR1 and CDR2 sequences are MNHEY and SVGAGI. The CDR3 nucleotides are TGTGCCAGCAGTTACTCTCTACGGGGCGAGCAGTACTTC. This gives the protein CASSYSLRGEQYF.

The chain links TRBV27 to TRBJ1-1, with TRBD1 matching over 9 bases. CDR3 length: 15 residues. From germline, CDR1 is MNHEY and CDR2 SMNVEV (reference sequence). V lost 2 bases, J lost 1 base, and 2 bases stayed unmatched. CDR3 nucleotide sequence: TGTGCCAGCAGTTTAGGGGGACAGGGGAACACTGAAGCTTTCTTT. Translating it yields CASSLGGQGNTEAFF.

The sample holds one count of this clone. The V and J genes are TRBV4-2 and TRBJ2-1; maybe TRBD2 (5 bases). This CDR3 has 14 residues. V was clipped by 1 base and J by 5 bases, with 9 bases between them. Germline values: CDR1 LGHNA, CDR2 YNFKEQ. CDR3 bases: TGTGCCAGCAGCCAAGTGGGGAGAAACAATGAGCAGTTCTTC. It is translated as CASSQVGRNNEQFF.

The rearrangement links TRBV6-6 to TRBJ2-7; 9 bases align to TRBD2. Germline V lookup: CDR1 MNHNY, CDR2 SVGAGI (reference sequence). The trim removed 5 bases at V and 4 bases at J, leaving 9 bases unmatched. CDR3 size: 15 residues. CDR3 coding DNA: TGTGCCAGCAGTCCAGCCGTAGCGGGAGAGTACGAGCAGTACTTC. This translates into CASSPAVAGEYEQYF.

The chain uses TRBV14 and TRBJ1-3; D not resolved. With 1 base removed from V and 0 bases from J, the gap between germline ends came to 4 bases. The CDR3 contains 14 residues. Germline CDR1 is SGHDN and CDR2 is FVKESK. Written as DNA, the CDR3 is TGTGCCAGCAGCCAAGTTCACTCTGGAAACACCATATATTTT. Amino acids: CASSQVHSGNTIYF.

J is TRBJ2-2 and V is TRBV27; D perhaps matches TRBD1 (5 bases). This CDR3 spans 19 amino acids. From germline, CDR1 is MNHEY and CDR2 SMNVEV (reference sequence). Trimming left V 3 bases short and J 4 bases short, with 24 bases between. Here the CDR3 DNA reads TGTGCCAGCAGTTTTTCTTCAGTTTTCCGGGCAGGGTTCACCGGGGAGCTGTTTTTT. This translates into CASSFSSVFRAGFTGELFF.

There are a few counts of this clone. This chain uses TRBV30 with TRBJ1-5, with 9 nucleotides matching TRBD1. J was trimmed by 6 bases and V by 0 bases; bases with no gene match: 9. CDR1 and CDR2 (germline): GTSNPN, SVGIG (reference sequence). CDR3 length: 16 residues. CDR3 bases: TGTGCCTGGAGTGTACCCCTGGGACAGGGTCCTCAGCCCCAGCATTTT. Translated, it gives CAWSVPLGQGPQPQHF.